What follows are 19 T cell receptor beta chains derived from one specimen sequenced in a study of T cell repertoires in cytomegalovirus infection. TCRdb reprocessed the reads via MiXCR and lists one record per CDR3 protein. Altogether nearly 550,000 distinct CDR3 sequences are present, more than 15% being singletons, with the ten largest covering about 24%. Sequenced input: CD8+ T cells from PBMCs. Receptor source: a human donor in good health (CMV status not recorded). Some clones in this sample may be carry-over from other donors' samples.

This clonotype was seen ten or more times. The rearrangement links TRBV7-4 to TRBJ1-5, with D maybe TRBD1 (5 bases). CDR3 size: 15 residues. The V end was cut by 5 bases, the J end by 1 base, with 12 bases between. CDR1 and CDR2 (germline): SGHVT, SQSDAQ. The CDR3 region is CASSQFRDSNQPQHF. CDR3 coding DNA: TGTGCCAGCAGCCAATTCCGGGACAGCAATCAGCCCCAGCATTTT.

V usage is TRBV20-1 and J usage is TRBJ2-1, with 10 positions matching TRBD2. Germline V gene data show CDR1 as DFQATT and CDR2 as SNEGSKA (reference sequence). V lost 0 bases and J lost 4; bases outside the gene matches: 6. The CDR3 loop spans 16 amino acids. The CDR3 nucleotides are TGCAGTGCTAGAGATAGAGAGCGGGGGGGATACAATGAGCAGTTCTTC. Protein sequence: CSARDRERGGYNEQFF.

This clonotype came up a few times. The chain combines TRBV7-9 with TRBJ2-7, with no clear D. Germline values: CDR1 SEHNR, CDR2 FQNEAQ (reference sequence). Trimming cost V 8 bases and J 0 bases, with 11 bases left between them. The CDR3 extends over 13 amino acids. The chain's CDR3 is CASESESSYEQYF. CDR3 sequence (DNA): TGTGCCAGCGAGAGCGAGAGCTCCTACGAGCAGTACTTC.

This clonotype was observed a few times. This chain links TRBV7-9 with TRBJ1-1; D might be TRBD1 (6 bases). CDR3 length equals 15 residues. With 4 bases removed from V and 1 base from J, the gap between germline ends came to 13 bases. Germline V gene lookup returns CDR1 SEHNR and CDR2 FQNEAQ (reference sequence). CDR3 sequence (DNA): TGTGCCAGCAGCTGGACAGACGAGCGGAACACTGAAGCTTTCTTT. This gives the protein CASSWTDERNTEAFF.

This clonotype was counted many times. The rearrangement joins TRBV7-3 to TRBJ2-4; TRBD2 agrees at 7 bases. V dropped 5 bases and J dropped 1; count of bases not matched to a gene: 11. CDR1 is SGHTA, CDR2 FQGTGA, per germline. This CDR3 region has 17 residues. Written as DNA, the CDR3 is TGTGCCAGCAGCCACCCCCCGGCGGGAGTGGCCAAAAACATTCAGTACTTC. Protein sequence: CASSHPPAGVAKNIQYF.

This clonotype was recorded at least ten times. V and J are TRBV10-3 and TRBJ2-7; 14 nucleotides match TRBD2. The CDR3 sequence is 16 residues long. V was clipped by 7 bases and J by 3 bases; unmatched bases: 8. Germline-derived CDR1 and CDR2 are ENHRY and SYGVKD. The CDR3 DNA is TGTGCCATCATGGGGACTAGCGGGAGAGAAAACTACGAGCAGTACTTC. Amino acids: CAIMGTSGRENYEQYF.

This clonotype has a count of ten or more. J is TRBJ2-1 and V is TRBV7-3; 11 positions agree with TRBD2. The trim removed 1 base at V and 8 bases at J, leaving 4 bases unmatched. This CDR3 has 15 residues. The V gene's germline CDR1 is SGHTA and CDR2 FQGTGA. The CDR3 DNA sequence: TGTGCCAGCAGCTTAATAGCGGGAGGGCCAGATGAGCAGTTCTTC. Translating it yields CASSLIAGGPDEQFF.

As for this clonotype: A junction boundary mismatches the germline segment, possibly from a read error. The rearrangement uses TRBV6-5 and TRBJ1-2; 10 bases agree with TRBD1. Per the germline V gene, CDR1 is MNHEY and CDR2 is SVGAGI. The CDR3 has 17 amino acids. The CDR3 DNA is TGTGCCAGCGGTTACGCCATGGGACAGGGGAACGAAAATGGCTACACCTTC. Translating it yields CASGYAMGQGNENGYTF.

This clonotype was counted only a few times. The rearrangement links TRBV9 to TRBJ1-2, with TRBD1 as a possible D gene (5 bases). The CDR3 runs to 14 residues. Per the germline V gene, CDR1 is SGDLS and CDR2 is YYNGEE. Trimming left V 4 bases short and J 1 base short, with 11 bases between. The CDR3 bases are TGTGCCAGCAGCTTGACAGAGCTTAACTATGGCTACACCTTC. Its translation is CASSLTELNYGYTF.

As concerns this clonotype: A read error may produce the germline difference seen at one junction end. The chain is built from TRBV12-3 or TRBV12-4 and TRBJ1-2; TRBD1 is a possible D gene (5 bases). The CDR3 consists of 13 residues. The CDR3 reads CASSQGSNYVYTF. The CDR3 DNA reads TGTGCCAGCAGTCAGGGTAGTAACTATGTCTACACCTTC.

This clonotype came up many times. CDR3: CAISESPTYEQYF. For the CDR3, the DNA is TGTGCCATCAGTGAGTCCCCAACCTACGAGCAGTACTTC. This chain connects TRBV10-3 to TRBJ2-7; D is uncertain. The CDR3 consists of 13 residues. Per the germline V gene, CDR1 is ENHRY and CDR2 is SYGVKD. Trimming stripped 0 bases from V and 2 bases from J, with 5 bases between.

This clonotype was seen a handful of times. The genes are TRBV10-3 and TRBJ2-1, with D tentatively TRBD2 (6 bases). Trimming pared 0 bases from V and 0 bases from J, leaving 12 bases between. From germline, CDR1 is ENHRY and CDR2 SYGVKD. The CDR3 runs 17 residues. CDR3 protein: CAISESLAGSSYNEQFF. The CDR3 DNA reads as TGTGCCATCAGTGAGTCGTTGGCGGGAAGCTCCTACAATGAGCAGTTCTTC.

This clonotype was counted only a few times. In DNA, the CDR3 is TGTGCCACCAGCAGAGGTCCAACAGGTAATGAAGCTTTCTTT. It specifies CATSRGPTGNEAFF. The chain is built from TRBV15 and TRBJ1-1; perhaps TRBD1 as D (5 bases). The CDR3 has 14 amino acids. V lost 1 base to trimming and J lost 7 bases, with 13 bases between them. Looked up from germline, CDR1 is LNHNV and CDR2 is YYDKDF (reference sequence).

This clonotype has a handful of counts. CDR3 in DNA: TGTGCCAGCAGCCCCTACCCCCCAGGGGCAGCTTCACCCCTCCACTTT. Amino acids: CASSPYPPGAASPLHF. The chain joins TRBV7-6 to TRBJ1-6; tentative D call: TRBD1 (6 bases). V lost 5 bases, J lost 9 bases, and 20 bases lay in between. The V gene's germline CDR1 is SGHVS and CDR2 FNYEAQ. This CDR3 has 16 residues.

The CDR3 region is CASSLFVGASYEQYF. CDR3 coding DNA: TGTGCCAGCAGTTTATTCGTGGGGGCCTCCTACGAGCAGTACTTC. The chain combines TRBV28 with TRBJ2-7; a possible D gene is TRBD1 (6 bases). V dropped 1 base and J dropped 0 bases, with 10 bases sitting between them. Germline CDR1 and CDR2: MDHEN and SYDVKM. CDR3 size: 15 residues.

In this sample, this clonotype turned up a few times. V usage is TRBV27 and J usage is TRBJ1-2; no reliable D call. The CDR3 covers 17 residues. Germline CDR1 and CDR2: MNHEY and SMNVEV (reference sequence). V was shortened by 4 bases and J by 3 bases, with 21 bases between the two germline ends. CDR3 in DNA: TGTGCCAGCAGTTCCTCTTCCGTGCCAGGATCCGACTATGGCTACACCTTC. Its translation is CASSSSSVPGSDYGYTF.

This chain connects TRBV27 to TRBJ2-3, with 10 bases aligning to TRBD2. Germline values: CDR1 MNHEY, CDR2 SMNVEV (reference sequence). The length of the CDR3 is 16 residues. Unmatched junction bases numbered 9, after V lost 5 bases and J lost 4 bases. The CDR3 spells CASSPRLAGVADTQYF. CDR3 bases: TGTGCCAGCAGTCCAAGGCTAGCGGGGGTGGCAGATACGCAGTATTTT.

There are a few counts of this clonotype. The V gene is TRBV27, the J gene TRBJ2-3, with 10 nucleotides matching TRBD2. CDR3 length: 15 residues. V shed 5 bases, J shed 2 bases, and the junction held 4 bases outside the gene matches. The germline V gene encodes CDR1 MNHEY and CDR2 SMNVEV (reference sequence). CDR3 nucleotide sequence: TGTGCCAGCAGTCTTAGCGGGAGGTCCACAGATACGCAGTATTTT. Protein sequence: CASSLSGRSTDTQYF.

This clonotype showed up just a few times. The V call is TRBV20-1, the J call TRBJ1-4; a possible D gene is TRBD1 (6 bases). V lost 3 bases to trimming and J lost 6 bases, with 17 bases between them. The CDR3 extends over 15 amino acids. The V gene's germline CDR1 is DFQATT and CDR2 SNEGSKA (reference sequence). This chain's CDR3 is CSARDYGTSDEKLFF. For the CDR3, the DNA is TGCAGTGCTAGGGACTATGGGACAAGCGATGAAAAACTGTTTTTT.